This TCR beta chain derives from a study of blood T cell repertoires in COVID-19 (dated by TCRdb to 2020 to 2021). General notes on the study: Collaborator samples came from the United States, Italy and Spain and covered acute and convalescent phases of COVID-19. Samples came from the ongoing ImmuneRACE study (first 160 participants) plus 1,254 subjects from 6 global collaborators. The prospective study material was composed of cDNA or gDNA derived from T cells, B-cell-depleted T cells, or PBMCs. Nearly every sample came with metadata listing a de-identified subject ID, COVID-19 status, age in years and sex. Where available, HLA class I and class II types were obtained from metadata supplied by the sample provider rather than from assay-based typing. Subjects who had been exposed to COVID-19, were actively infected with it, or had recovered from it provided the deeply sampled blood TCRbeta repertoires that made up the dataset. The repertoires were released in a freely available public database intended as a resource for research on the immune response to SARS-CoV-2. Points the paper makes about the study in general: The amount of clinical and demographic metadata varied by source and participant and was provided uncurated.

The collaborating institutions used their own protocols to collect whole blood in K2EDTA tubes. For TCRbeta analysis, collaborator samples were shipped as frozen whole blood, as isolated PBMCs, or as DNA extracted from either sample type. For this clone: Which antigen it targets is not known. Base qualities were left out, and no much larger clone turns up one base away.

The immunoSEQ Assay, a bias-controlled multiplex PCR, was used to amplify TCRbeta CDR3 regions from genomic DNA. Per the source publication's procedure: Nucleated cell counts per sample were estimated from amplification of reference gene primers within the assay. To quantify the absolute abundance of each unique TCRbeta CDR3 rearrangement, sequence reads were collapsed and filtered. Productive Simpson clonality was computed per sample as the square root of Simpson's diversity index over productive rearrangements. TCRdb holds this immuneACCESS table with in-frame rearrangements only. Some clones are missing; in checked studies, unresolved V genes explain under half, and the rest has no known cause. V, J and clone size were drawn from that table, and D and trimming were deduced from the DNA. The sample has about 120,000 clones on record, around four fifths of them singletons. The ten largest clonotypes hold around 2% of the sample.

The TCR originated in a man aged 25 to 40 with acute or convalescent COVID-19. The sequenced sample consisted of peripheral blood.

The encoded CDR3 is CASSPTGGRNNEQFF. The nucleotide sequence reads TGTGCCAGCAGCCCGACAGGGGGCCGGAACAATGAGCAGTTCTTC. The rearranged segments are TRBV5-4 and TRBJ2-1; 10 bases in the junction line up with TRBD1. CDR1 SGHNT and CDR2 YYREEE were looked up in the germline V gene (reference sequence). The CDR3 goes from the cysteine to the phenylalanine over 15 residues. Only the CDR3 DNA stays, 45 bases, in frame from base 1. V has 4 bases trimmed and J has 5 bases trimmed; junction bases matching no gene number 6.